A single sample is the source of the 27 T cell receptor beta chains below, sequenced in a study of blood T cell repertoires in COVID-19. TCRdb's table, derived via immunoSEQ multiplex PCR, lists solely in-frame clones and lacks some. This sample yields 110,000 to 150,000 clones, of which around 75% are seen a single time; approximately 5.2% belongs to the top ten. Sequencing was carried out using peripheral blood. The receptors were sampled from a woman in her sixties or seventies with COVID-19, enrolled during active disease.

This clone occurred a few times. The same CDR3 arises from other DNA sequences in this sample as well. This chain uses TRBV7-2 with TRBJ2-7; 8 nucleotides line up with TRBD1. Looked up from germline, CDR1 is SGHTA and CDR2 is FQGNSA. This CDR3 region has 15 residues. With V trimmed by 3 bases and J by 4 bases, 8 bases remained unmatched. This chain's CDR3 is CASSLGGTGGYEQYF. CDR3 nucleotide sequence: TGTGCCAGCAGCTTGGGCGGCACAGGGGGTTACGAGCAGTACTTC.

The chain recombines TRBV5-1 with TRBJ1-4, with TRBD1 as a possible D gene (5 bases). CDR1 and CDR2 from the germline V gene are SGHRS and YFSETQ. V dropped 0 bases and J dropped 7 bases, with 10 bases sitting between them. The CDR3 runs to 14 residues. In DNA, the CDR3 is TGCGCCAGCAGCTTGGCAGGGCCAGTTGAAAAACTGTTTTTT. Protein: CASSLAGPVEKLFF.

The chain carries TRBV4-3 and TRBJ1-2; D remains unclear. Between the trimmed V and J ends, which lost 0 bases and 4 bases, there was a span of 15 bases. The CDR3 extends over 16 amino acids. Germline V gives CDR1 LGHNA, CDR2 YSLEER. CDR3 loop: CASSQEMVRTTYGYTF. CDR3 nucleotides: TGCGCCAGCAGCCAAGAAATGGTCAGAACAACCTATGGCTACACCTTC.

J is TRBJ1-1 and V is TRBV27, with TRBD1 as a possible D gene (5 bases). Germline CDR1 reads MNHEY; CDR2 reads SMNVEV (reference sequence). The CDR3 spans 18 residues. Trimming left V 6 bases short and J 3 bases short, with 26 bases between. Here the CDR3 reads CASRRTGGKYRADTEAFF. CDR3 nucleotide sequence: TGTGCCAGCAGACGCACCGGGGGGAAATATAGAGCGGACACTGAAGCTTTCTTT.

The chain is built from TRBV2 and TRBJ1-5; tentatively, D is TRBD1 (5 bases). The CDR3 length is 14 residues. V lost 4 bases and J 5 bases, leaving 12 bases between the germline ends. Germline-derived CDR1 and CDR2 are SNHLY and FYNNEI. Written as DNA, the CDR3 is TGTGCCAGCAGTGTTAGCTTGACAGATCAGCCCCAGCATTTT. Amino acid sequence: CASSVSLTDQPQHF. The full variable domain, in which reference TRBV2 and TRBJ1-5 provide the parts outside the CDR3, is EPEVTQTPSHQVTQMGQEVILRCVPISNHLYFYWYRQILGQKVEFLVSFYNNEISEKSEIFDDQFSVERPDGSNFTLKIRSTKLEDSAMYFCASSVSLTDQPQHFGDGTRLSIL.

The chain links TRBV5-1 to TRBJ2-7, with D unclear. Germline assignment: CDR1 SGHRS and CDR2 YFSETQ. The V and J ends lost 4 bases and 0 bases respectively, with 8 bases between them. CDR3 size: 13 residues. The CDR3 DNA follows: TGCGCCAGCAGCATAGATAGCTCCTACGAGCAGTACTTC. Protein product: CASSIDSSYEQYF.

CDR3 coding DNA: TGTGCCAGCAGCGCAGCAGACACGACTGAAGCTTTCTTT. This translates into CASSAADTTEAFF. The genes are TRBV3-1 (or the pseudogene TRBV3-2) and TRBJ1-1; the D is unclear. The ends were cut back, 5 bases at V and 5 bases at J, with 12 bases in the middle. Germline assignment: CDR1 LGHDT and CDR2 YNNKEL (reference sequence). The CDR3 runs to 13 residues.

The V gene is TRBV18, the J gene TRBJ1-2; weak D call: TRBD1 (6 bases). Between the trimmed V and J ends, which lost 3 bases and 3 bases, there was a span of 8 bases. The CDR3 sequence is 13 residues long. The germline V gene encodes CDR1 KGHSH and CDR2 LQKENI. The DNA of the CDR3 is TGTGCCAGCTCACCCGACAGGTACTATGGCTACACCTTC. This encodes CASSPDRYYGYTF.

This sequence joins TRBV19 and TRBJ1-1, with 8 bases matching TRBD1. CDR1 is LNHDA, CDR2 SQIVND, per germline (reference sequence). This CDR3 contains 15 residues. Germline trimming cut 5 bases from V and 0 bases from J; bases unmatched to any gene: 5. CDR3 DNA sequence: TGTGCCAGTAGTCTGCAACAGGGGGTGAACACTGAAGCTTTCTTT. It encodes CASSLQQGVNTEAFF.

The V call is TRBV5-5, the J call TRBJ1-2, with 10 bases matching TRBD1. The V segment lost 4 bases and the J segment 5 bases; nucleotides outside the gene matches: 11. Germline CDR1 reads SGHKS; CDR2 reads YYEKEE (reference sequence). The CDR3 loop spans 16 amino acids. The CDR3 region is CASSPRQGAATYGYTF. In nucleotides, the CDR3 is TGTGCCAGCAGCCCCCGACAGGGGGCGGCTACTTATGGCTACACCTTC.

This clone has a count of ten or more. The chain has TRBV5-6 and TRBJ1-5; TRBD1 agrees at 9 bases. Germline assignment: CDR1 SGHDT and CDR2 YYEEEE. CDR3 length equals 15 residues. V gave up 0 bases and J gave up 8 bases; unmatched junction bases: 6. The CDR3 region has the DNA TGTGCCAGCAGCTTGGGAACAGGGGGCGTCAAGCCCCAGCATTTT. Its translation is CASSLGTGGVKPQHF.

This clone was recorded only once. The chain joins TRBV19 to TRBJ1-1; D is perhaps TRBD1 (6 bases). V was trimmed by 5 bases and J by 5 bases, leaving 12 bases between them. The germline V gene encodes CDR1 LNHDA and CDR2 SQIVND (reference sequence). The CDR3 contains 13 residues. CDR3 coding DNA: TGTGCCAGTAGTGCACAGGGACCGACTGAAGCTTTCTTT. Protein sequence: CASSAQGPTEAFF.

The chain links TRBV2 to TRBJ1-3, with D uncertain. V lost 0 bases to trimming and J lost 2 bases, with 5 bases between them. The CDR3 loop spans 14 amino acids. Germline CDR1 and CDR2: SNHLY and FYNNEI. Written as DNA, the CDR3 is TGTGCCAGCAGTGAAGCGCGAACTGGAAACACCATATATTTT. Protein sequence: CASSEARTGNTIYF.

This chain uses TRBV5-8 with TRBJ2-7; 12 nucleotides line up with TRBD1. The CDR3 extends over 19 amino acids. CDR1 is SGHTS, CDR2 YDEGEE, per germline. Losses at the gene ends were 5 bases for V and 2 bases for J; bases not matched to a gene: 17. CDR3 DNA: TGTGCCAGCAGTTGGGGGCCTTTTGGGACAGGGGGCATCACCTACGAGCAGTACTTC. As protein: CASSWGPFGTGGITYEQYF.

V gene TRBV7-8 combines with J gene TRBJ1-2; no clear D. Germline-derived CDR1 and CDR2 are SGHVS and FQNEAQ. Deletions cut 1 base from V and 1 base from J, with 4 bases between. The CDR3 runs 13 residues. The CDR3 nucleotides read TGTGCCAGCAGCTTAGACATTAACTATGGCTACACCTTC. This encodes CASSLDINYGYTF. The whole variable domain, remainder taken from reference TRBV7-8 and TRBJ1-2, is GAGVSQSPRYKVAKRGQDVALRCDPISGHVSLFWYQQALGQGPEFLTYFQNEAQLDKSGLPSDRFFAERPEGSVSTLKIQRTQQEDSAVYLCASSLDINYGYTFGSGTRLTVV.

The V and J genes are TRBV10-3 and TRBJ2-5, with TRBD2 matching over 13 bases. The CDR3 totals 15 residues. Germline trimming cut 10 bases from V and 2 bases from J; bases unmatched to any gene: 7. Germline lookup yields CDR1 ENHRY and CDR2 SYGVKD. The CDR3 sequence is CATKGLAGPQETQYF. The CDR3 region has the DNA TGTGCCACCAAGGGACTAGCGGGGCCACAAGAGACCCAGTACTTC.

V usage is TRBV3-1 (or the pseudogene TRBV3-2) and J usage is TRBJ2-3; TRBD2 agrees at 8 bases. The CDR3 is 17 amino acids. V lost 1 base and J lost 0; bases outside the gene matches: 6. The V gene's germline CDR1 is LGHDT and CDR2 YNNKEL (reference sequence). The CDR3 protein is CASSQAGSGRSTDTQYF. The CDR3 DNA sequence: TGTGCCAGCAGCCAAGCCGGAAGCGGGAGAAGCACAGATACGCAGTATTTT.

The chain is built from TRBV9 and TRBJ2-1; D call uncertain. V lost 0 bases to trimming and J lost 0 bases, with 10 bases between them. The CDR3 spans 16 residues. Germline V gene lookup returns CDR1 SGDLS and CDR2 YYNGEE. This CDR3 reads CASSVDDSNSYNEQFF. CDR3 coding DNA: TGTGCCAGCAGCGTAGATGACTCCAACTCCTACAATGAGCAGTTCTTC.

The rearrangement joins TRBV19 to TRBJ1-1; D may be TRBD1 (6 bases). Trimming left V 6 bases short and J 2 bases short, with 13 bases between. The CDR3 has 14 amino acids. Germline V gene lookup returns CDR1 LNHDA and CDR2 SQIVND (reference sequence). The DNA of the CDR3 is TGTGCCAGTAGCACCGGGACATACAACACTGAAGCTTTCTTT. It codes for CASSTGTYNTEAFF.

The CDR3 here is CASRGTRNTGELFF. The CDR3 coding sequence is TGTGCCAGCCGTGGGACACGGAACACCGGGGAGCTGTTTTTT. The chain recombines TRBV27 with TRBJ2-2; the D gene is possibly TRBD1 (6 bases). V lost 8 bases and J lost 1, with 11 bases in between. Germline V gene lookup returns CDR1 MNHEY and CDR2 SMNVEV (reference sequence). The CDR3 consists of 14 residues.

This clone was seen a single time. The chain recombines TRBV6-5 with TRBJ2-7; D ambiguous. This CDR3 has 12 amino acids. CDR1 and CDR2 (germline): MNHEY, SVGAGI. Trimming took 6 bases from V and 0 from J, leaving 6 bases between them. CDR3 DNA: TGTGCCAGCAGGGAGAGCTCCTACGAGCAGTACTTC. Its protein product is CASRESSYEQYF.

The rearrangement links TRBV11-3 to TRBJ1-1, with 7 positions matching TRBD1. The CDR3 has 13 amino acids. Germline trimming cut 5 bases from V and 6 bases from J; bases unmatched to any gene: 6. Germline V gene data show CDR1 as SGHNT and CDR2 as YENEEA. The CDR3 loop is CASSPEGASEAFF. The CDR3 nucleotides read TGTGCCAGCAGCCCTGAGGGGGCCTCTGAAGCTTTCTTT.

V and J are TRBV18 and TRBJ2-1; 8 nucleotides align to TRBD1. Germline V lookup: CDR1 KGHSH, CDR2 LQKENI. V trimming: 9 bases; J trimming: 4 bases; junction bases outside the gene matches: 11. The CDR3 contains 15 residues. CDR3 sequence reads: CASYHSGGGYNEQFF. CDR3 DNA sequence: TGTGCCAGTTACCACTCAGGGGGCGGTTACAATGAGCAGTTCTTC.

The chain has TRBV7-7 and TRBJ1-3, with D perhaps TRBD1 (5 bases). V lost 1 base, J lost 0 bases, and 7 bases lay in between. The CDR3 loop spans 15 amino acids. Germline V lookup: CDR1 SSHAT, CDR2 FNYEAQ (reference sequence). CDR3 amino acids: CASSLDDSSGNTIYF. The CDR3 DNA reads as TGTGCCAGCAGCTTAGACGACAGCTCTGGAAACACCATATATTTT.

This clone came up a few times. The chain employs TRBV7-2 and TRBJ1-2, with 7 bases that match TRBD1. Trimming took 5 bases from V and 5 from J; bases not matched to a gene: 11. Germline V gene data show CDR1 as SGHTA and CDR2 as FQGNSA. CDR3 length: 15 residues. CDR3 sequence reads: CASSGRTGWDYGYTF. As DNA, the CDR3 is TGTGCCAGCAGCGGACGGACAGGCTGGGATTATGGCTACACCTTC.

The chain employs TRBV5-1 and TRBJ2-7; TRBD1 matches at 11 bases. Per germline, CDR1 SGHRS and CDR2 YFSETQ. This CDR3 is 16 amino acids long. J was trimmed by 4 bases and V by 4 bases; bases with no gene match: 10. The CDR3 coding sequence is TGCGCCAGCAGCCCAGACCCCGGGACAGGGGGTTACGAGCAGTACTTC. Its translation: CASSPDPGTGGYEQYF. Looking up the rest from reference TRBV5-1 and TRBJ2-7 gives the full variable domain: KAGVTQTPRYLIKTRGQQVTLSCSPISGHRSVSWYQQTPGQGLQFLFEYFSETQRNKGNFPGRFSGRQFSNSRSEMNVSTLELGDSALYLCASSPDPGTGGYEQYFGPGTRLTVT.

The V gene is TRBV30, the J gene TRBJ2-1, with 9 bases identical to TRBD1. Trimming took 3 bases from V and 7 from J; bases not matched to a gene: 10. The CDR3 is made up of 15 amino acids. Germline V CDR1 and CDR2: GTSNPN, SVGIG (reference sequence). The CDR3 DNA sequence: TGTGCCTGGAGCAATGGGGGGACAGGGAGTAATGAGCAGTTCTTC. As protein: CAWSNGGTGSNEQFF.